The source of this TCR beta chain is a study of cytomegalovirus exposure and HLA in healthy donors. The study's findings and limits: Later analysis revealed greater clonal expansion in HLA-associated TCR beta chains than in equally common others. A later analysis by the authors found several of the most significant clusters apparently linked to common viral pathogens.

In the PCR, 60 Vbeta and 13 Jbeta primers were used. The repertoire was sequenced with immunoSEQ multiplex PCR; TCRdb's copy has only in-frame clones and lacks some. This repertoire shows approximately 190,000 clones, about 81% found once; its top ten account for 2.1%. Trimming shortened V by 2 bases and J by 6 bases, and 20 bases separated the two germline ends. The CDR3 has 16 residues. Germline V lookup: CDR1 SGHRS, CDR2 YFSETQ. Comment on this clone: Its antigen remains unknown.

The chain has TRBV5-1 and TRBJ1-1; D perhaps matches TRBD1 (6 bases). This receptor was obtained from a woman aged 18-29 years in good health and CMV-seropositive. Sample: PBMCs. The CDR3 nucleotides read TGCGCCAGCAGCTTTGGAATCGGGGGGGCGGGCGCTGAAGCTTTCTTT. This encodes CASSFGIGGAGAEAFF.